This is a list of T cell receptor beta chains from one sample in a study of beta chain features in type 1 diabetes. Measured with immunoSEQ multiplex PCR; TCRdb has only the in-frame clones, and not every one. The sample lists about 930,000 clones; 17% were seen once. Sequenced: naive CD4+ T cells from blood. The receptors come from a woman younger than 35 in good health. Both conserved end residues are part of each CDR3. The order of the fields is D gene, V gene, clone size, J gene, CDR3 DNA, CDR3 protein. D genes are given only for firm matches. Only some rows state a clone size, as once, few, many or a class for expanded clones.

>TRBD1|TRBV6-4|.|TRBJ1-1
TGTGCCAGCAGTGACTCGACAGGGGGGAACACTGAAGCTTTCTTT
CASSDSTGGNTEAFF
>TRBD2|TRBV10-3|few|TRBJ2-6
TGTGCCATCAGTGAGTCGGTTAAGCGGGGTACGGCGGTGGCCAACGTCCTGACTTTC
CAISESVKRGTAVANVLTF
>.|TRBV18|few|TRBJ2-7
TGTGCCAGCTCAATCAGGGAAGGGCTCGAGCAGTACTTC
CASSIREGLEQYF
>.|TRBV29-1|few|TRBJ1-5
TGCAGCGCCATGCCCGGGGTTAATCAGCCCCAGCATTTT
CSAMPGVNQPQHF
>.|TRBV10-3|.|TRBJ1-1
TGTGCCATCAGTCCAGTCAAGAACACTGAAGCTTTCTTT
CAISPVKNTEAFF
>.|TRBV7-9|.|TRBJ2-5
TGTGCCAGCAGCTTCACTTGGCCCAGCGGGACCCAGTACTTC
CASSFTWPSGTQYF
>TRBD1|TRBV7-8|.|TRBJ1-1
TGTGCCAGCAGCCTATTGCAGGGGGAAGCGGGTGGGACTGAAGCTTTCTTT
CASSLLQGEAGGTEAFF
>TRBD2|TRBV7-6|few|TRBJ2-5
TGTGCCAGCAGCATCAGGACTAGCGGGTTGGAGACCCAGTACTTC
CASSIRTSGLETQYF
>.|TRBV4-2|.|TRBJ1-1
TGTGCCAGCAGCCAAGAGATTGCGGGGAGACCGTACACTGAAGCTTTCTTT
CASSQEIAGRPYTEAFF
>.|TRBV19|few|TRBJ2-3
TGTGCCAGTAGTTCGGGAGTAGGTATAGATACGCAGTATTTT
CASSSGVGIDTQYF
>TRBD2|TRBV10-3|few|TRBJ2-5
TGTGCCGTGGGGGGGGGACTCCAAGAGACCCAGTACTTC
CAVGGGLQETQYF
>.|TRBV7-2|few|TRBJ2-7
TGTGCCAGCAGCCGACAGGGAGGGGCGTACGAGCAGTACTTC
CASSRQGGAYEQYF
>.|TRBV7-9|few|TRBJ2-1
TGTGCCAGCAGCCTTTTGTCAGGGGCCTACAATGAGCAGTTCTTC
CASSLLSGAYNEQFF
>TRBD1|TRBV6-6|few|TRBJ2-7
TGTGCCAGCAGTTTTGGGACAGGGGGCCGGGAGCAGTACTTC
CASSFGTGGREQYF
>.|TRBV2|.|TRBJ2-7
TGTGCCAGCAGGCGGGACGAGTCAAACGAGCAGTACTTC
CASRRDESNEQYF
>TRBD1|TRBV16|.|TRBJ2-5
TGTGCCAGCAGCCAATCGCGAATCCCCAAAGGGACAGGGGTCGGAGAGACCCAGTACTTC
CASSQSRIPKGTGVGETQYF
>TRBD2|TRBV7-6|.|TRBJ2-2
TGTGCCAGCAGCCTAGCGGCAGGGAGCAACACCGGGGAGCTGTTTTTT
CASSLAAGSNTGELFF
>TRBD2|TRBV4-2|.|TRBJ2-5
TGTGCCAGCAGCCGGGGACTAGCGGGGGCCCGGTACTTC
CASSRGLAGARYF
>TRBD1|TRBV28|.|TRBJ2-5
TGTGCCAGCGCTGGGACAGGGCTAGTCCAAGAGACCCAGTACTTC
CASAGTGLVQETQYF
>.|TRBV7-2|.|TRBJ2-7
TGTGCCAGCAGCTTAGATCTAGGAAGAGGGGGCTCCTACGAGCAGTACTTC
CASSLDLGRGGSYEQYF
>.|TRBV4-2|.|TRBJ1-5
TGTGCCAGCAGCCAAGATGGGAGGAGCAATCAGCCCCAGCATTTT
CASSQDGRSNQPQHF
>.|TRBV5-1|.|TRBJ2-5
TGCGCCAGCAGCTTGGGCGGGATATACCAAGAGACCCAGTACTTC
CASSLGGIYQETQYF